A single sample is the source of the 32 T cell receptor beta chains below, sequenced in a study of blood T cell repertoires in COVID-19. Data came from immunoSEQ multiplex PCR; TCRdb stores just in-frame clones and leaves some out. The profile shows fewer than 250,000 clones, 70% to 90% of them singletons. The sample consisted of PBMCs or T cells enriched from blood (not recorded which). These receptors were collected from a woman aged 40 to 49 with acute COVID-19.

The chain links TRBV25-1 to TRBJ2-3; TRBD2 agrees at 12 bases. Germline V lookup: CDR1 MGHDK, CDR2 SYGVNS. There are 18 residues in the CDR3. V trimming: 5 bases; J trimming: 0 bases; junction bases outside the gene matches: 9. The CDR3 sequence is CASSSHLAGGYSTDTQYF. The CDR3 DNA follows: TGTGCCAGCAGTAGCCATCTAGCGGGAGGGTATAGCACAGATACGCAGTATTTT.

The chain uses TRBV2 and TRBJ2-3; no clear D. The CDR3 is 15 residues long. V lost 6 bases and J lost 4, with 17 bases in between. Germline V gene lookup returns CDR1 SNHLY and CDR2 FYNNEI. CDR3 region: CASRTDSPLADTQYF. Written as DNA, the CDR3 is TGTGCCAGCAGGACTGACTCGCCCCTGGCAGATACGCAGTATTTT.

The chain carries TRBV18 and TRBJ1-2; 7 nucleotides match TRBD1. CDR3 size: 14 residues. The trim removed 2 bases at V and 8 bases at J, leaving 8 bases unmatched. The V gene's germline CDR1 is KGHSH and CDR2 LQKENI. CDR3 amino acids: CASSPVTGERGYTF. The CDR3 coding sequence is TGTGCCAGCTCACCAGTAACAGGGGAACGGGGCTACACCTTC.

The V call is TRBV5-5, the J call TRBJ2-7; D ambiguous. The germline gives CDR1 SGHKS, CDR2 YYEKEE (reference sequence). Trimming took off 0 bases at V and 0 bases at J, with 4 bases between the two ends. The CDR3 totals 13 residues. CDR3 region: CASSLVDSYEQYF. The CDR3 DNA reads as TGTGCCAGCAGCTTGGTAGACTCCTACGAGCAGTACTTC.

This rearrangement joins TRBV18 to TRBJ2-7; TRBD2 agrees at 9 bases. Trimming took 1 base from V and 2 from J; bases not matched to a gene: 12. Germline CDR1 KGHSH, CDR2 LQKENI. This CDR3 comprises 18 residues. CDR3 in amino acids: CASSPRRLAVGGTYEQYF. CDR3 DNA: TGTGCCAGCTCACCACGAAGACTAGCGGTTGGAGGCACCTACGAGCAGTACTTC. Supplemented by reference TRBV18 and TRBJ2-7, the full variable domain reads NAGVMQNPRHLVRRRGQEARLRCSPMKGHSHVYWYRQLPEEGLKFMVYLQKENIIDESGMPKERFSAEFPKEGPSILRIQQVVRGDSAAYFCASSPRRLAVGGTYEQYFGPGTRLTVT.

The genes are TRBV15 and TRBJ1-5, with a tentative D call TRBD1 (5 bases). CDR3 length: 15 amino acids. Germline lookup yields CDR1 LNHNV and CDR2 YYDKDF (reference sequence). V lost 5 bases and J lost 4, with 15 bases in between. In DNA form, the CDR3 reads TGTGCCACCAGCGCTCCGGGACTCCCTAATCAGCCCCAGCATTTT. This encodes CATSAPGLPNQPQHF.

The chain uses TRBV29-1 and TRBJ2-5; TRBD2 might be the D (6 bases). V was shortened by 6 bases and J by 7 bases, with 15 bases between the two germline ends. Per the germline V gene, CDR1 is SQVTM and CDR2 is ANQGSEA. The CDR3 is made up of 12 amino acids. CDR3 protein: CSVWGDPATQYF. The CDR3 bases are TGCAGCGTCTGGGGGGACCCTGCGACCCAGTACTTC.

The V call is TRBV10-3, the J call TRBJ1-2; 9 bases agree with TRBD1. The CDR3 is 14 residues long. In germline, CDR1 is ENHRY, CDR2 SYGVKD. V shed 2 bases and J 2 bases; nucleotides not matched to a gene: 0. CDR3 sequence (DNA): TGTGCCATCAGTGAGGGGACAGGGAACTATGGCTACACCTTC. The encoded protein is CAISEGTGNYGYTF.

DNA of the CDR3: TGTGCCAGTGCGGGGCCACTCAATGAGCAGTTCTTC. Translation: CASAGPLNEQFF. The rearrangement links TRBV7-3 to TRBJ2-1, with a possible D match to TRBD2 (6 bases). The CDR3 totals 12 residues. The germline V gene encodes CDR1 SGHTA and CDR2 FQGTGA. V shed 9 bases and J shed 6 bases, with 12 bases lying between them.

The chain carries TRBV18 and TRBJ2-3; maybe TRBD2 (6 bases). Trimming cost V 6 bases and J 2 bases, with 9 bases left between them. Looked up from germline, CDR1 is KGHSH and CDR2 is LQKENI. The CDR3 length is 13 residues. The CDR3 nucleotides are TGTGCCAGCTCTTGGACTACCACAGATACGCAGTATTTT. Amino acids: CASSWTTTDTQYF.

This clone was found a few times. CDR3 loop: CASSRVVRGQRDTEAFF. The CDR3 DNA sequence: TGTGCCAGCAGCCGGGTTGTCAGGGGGCAGAGGGACACTGAAGCTTTCTTT. This rearrangement joins TRBV11-3 to TRBJ1-1, with 8 bases identical to TRBD1. The J segment lost 3 bases and the V segment lost 5 bases, leaving 14 bases of the junction unmatched. The CDR3 consists of 17 residues. Per germline, CDR1 SGHNT and CDR2 YENEEA. Supplemented by reference TRBV11-3 and TRBJ1-1, the full variable domain reads EAGVVQSPRYKIIEKKQPVAFWCNPISGHNTLYWYLQNLGQGPELLIRYENEEAVDDSQLPKDRFSAERLKGVDSTLKIQPAELGDSAVYLCASSRVVRGQRDTEAFFGQGTRLTVV.

The V call is TRBV9, the J call TRBJ2-7, with D tentatively TRBD2 (5 bases). The V and J ends lost 2 bases and 0 bases respectively, with 12 bases between them. CDR1 and CDR2 (germline): SGDLS, YYNGEE. The CDR3 runs to 15 residues. The chain's CDR3 is CASSVGWESSYEQYF. The CDR3 bases are TGTGCCAGCAGCGTCGGATGGGAGAGCTCCTACGAGCAGTACTTC.

V is TRBV30 and J is TRBJ1-2, with a tentative D call TRBD1 (5 bases). The CDR3 is 12 residues long. Germline assignment: CDR1 GTSNPN and CDR2 SVGIG (reference sequence). Trimming took off 4 bases at V and 3 bases at J, with 9 bases between the two ends. The CDR3 spells CAWTAGHYGYTF. The CDR3, as DNA: TGTGCCTGGACTGCGGGACACTATGGCTACACCTTC.

This clone was recorded many times. The chain recombines TRBV2 with TRBJ2-7; a weak D match, TRBD2 (5 bases). V was cut by 3 bases and J by 3 bases, with 9 bases left in between. The CDR3 totals 13 residues. CDR1 SNHLY and CDR2 FYNNEI come from the germline V gene. CDR3 in amino acids: CASSDWGVYEQYF. The CDR3 DNA reads TGTGCCAGCAGTGATTGGGGAGTCTACGAGCAGTACTTC.

The gene calls are TRBV28 and TRBJ1-6; unclear D gene. Trimming took 8 bases from V and 5 from J, leaving 10 bases between them. Germline loops: CDR1 MDHEN, CDR2 SYDVKM. The CDR3 is made up of 13 amino acids. The CDR3 bases are TGTGCCAGCTTAACGGTACATAATTCACCCCTCCACTTT. Its protein is CASLTVHNSPLHF.

Only a few counts were recorded for this clone. The chain joins TRBV3-1 (or the pseudogene TRBV3-2) to TRBJ2-7, with a tentative D call TRBD1 (5 bases). The CDR3 spans 12 residues. CDR1 LGHDT and CDR2 YNNKEL come from the germline V gene (reference sequence). Deletions cut 4 bases from V and 5 bases from J, with 9 bases between. The CDR3 coding sequence is TGTGCCAGCAGCCGGCAGGGCAACGAGCAGTACTTC. Its translation is CASSRQGNEQYF.

The genes are TRBV18 and TRBJ2-2; 9 bases are a match to TRBD2. Germline values: CDR1 KGHSH, CDR2 LQKENI. The CDR3 loop spans 16 amino acids. The J segment lost 7 bases and the V segment lost 0 bases, leaving 6 bases of the junction unmatched. In DNA form, the CDR3 reads TGTGCCAGCTCACCACCTGGCGGGAGGGCGTTCGGGGAGCTGTTTTTT. It codes for CASSPPGGRAFGELFF. Filled out from reference TRBV18 and TRBJ2-2, the complete variable domain reads NAGVMQNPRHLVRRRGQEARLRCSPMKGHSHVYWYRQLPEEGLKFMVYLQKENIIDESGMPKERFSAEFPKEGPSILRIQQVVRGDSAAYFCASSPPGGRAFGELFFGEGSRLTVL.

This chain uses TRBV30 with TRBJ2-2, with TRBD1 matching over 11 bases. This CDR3 comprises 15 residues. With V trimmed by 2 bases and J by 6 bases, 5 bases remained unmatched. The germline V gene encodes CDR1 GTSNPN and CDR2 SVGIG (reference sequence). The CDR3 coding sequence is TGTGCCTGGAGTCATGGGACAGGGGGACCCGGGGAGCTGTTTTTT. Translating gives CAWSHGTGGPGELFF. Based on the CDR3 plus reference TRBV30 and TRBJ2-2, the full variable domain is SQTIHQWPATLVQPVGSPLSLECTVEGTSNPNLYWYRQAAGRGLQLLFYSVGIGQISSEVPQNLSASRPQDRQFILSSKKLLLSDSGFYLCAWSHGTGGPGELFFGEGSRLTVL.

In its sample, this clone was seen once. V and J are TRBV27 and TRBJ2-2; D possibly corresponds to TRBD2 (6 bases). CDR3 size: 15 residues. Germline lookup yields CDR1 MNHEY and CDR2 SMNVEV (reference sequence). Trimming shortened V by 3 bases and J by 5 bases, and 13 bases separated the two germline ends. CDR3: CASSFLRDRTGELFF. CDR3 coding DNA: TGTGCCAGCAGTTTCCTGCGGGACCGGACCGGGGAGCTGTTTTTT.

V is TRBV11-2 and J is TRBJ2-1, with 7 bases identical to TRBD1. The CDR3 extends over 15 amino acids. Unmatched junction bases numbered 13, after V lost 5 bases and J lost 9 bases. CDR1 is SGHAT, CDR2 FQNNGV, per germline. As DNA, the CDR3 is TGTGCCAGCAGCGCCCGACAGGGACCGAGGAGTGAGCAGTTCTTC. Its protein is CASSARQGPRSEQFF.

The chain recombines TRBV11-2 with TRBJ2-7; 8 positions agree with TRBD1. Germline CDR1 and CDR2: SGHAT and FQNNGV. Germline trimming cut 5 bases from V and 2 bases from J; bases unmatched to any gene: 5. CDR3 size: 14 residues. Written as DNA, the CDR3 is TGTGCCAGCAGCGAGGGGACAGGCACCTACGAGCAGTACTTC. Translation gives CASSEGTGTYEQYF.

The rearrangement uses TRBV7-3 and TRBJ2-5; 7 bases align to TRBD2. V lost 5 bases to trimming and J lost 5 bases; unmatched junction nucleotides: 5. The germline V gene has CDR1 SGHTA and CDR2 FQGTGA. The CDR3 consists of 13 residues. The CDR3 bases are TGTGCCAGCAGCCAGGTAGCGGGCGAGACCCAGTACTTC. This gives the protein CASSQVAGETQYF.

This sequence joins TRBV28 and TRBJ1-5, with a possible D match to TRBD1 (5 bases). The V end lost 7 bases, the J end lost 7 bases, and 17 bases lay between the germline ends. CDR1 and CDR2 (germline): MDHEN, SYDVKM. The CDR3 covers 14 residues. CDR3 region: CASTPGGITQPQHF. CDR3 bases: TGTGCCAGCACTCCCGGGGGGATAACCCAGCCCCAGCATTTT.

The V call is TRBV9, the J call TRBJ1-2; D perhaps matches TRBD1 (6 bases). Trimming removed 2 bases from V and 2 bases from J, with 10 bases in between. The germline CDR1 and CDR2 sequences are SGDLS and YYNGEE. The CDR3 length is 14 residues. The CDR3 nucleotides read TGTGCCAGCAGCGTGGGACACTTAAACTATGGCTACACCTTC. Residues: CASSVGHLNYGYTF.

This clone was recorded at least ten times. CDR3 nucleotides: TGTGCCACCGCTCGCGGGAGGGCCCGAAGCTCCTACAATGAGCAGTTCTTC. Translated, it gives CATARGRARSSYNEQFF. The chain has TRBV15 and TRBJ2-1, with 9 bases matching TRBD2. The CDR3 is made up of 17 amino acids. The trim removed 8 bases at V and 0 bases at J, leaving 11 bases unmatched. Germline lookup yields CDR1 LNHNV and CDR2 YYDKDF (reference sequence).

The rearrangement links TRBV6-1 to TRBJ2-5, with D possibly matching TRBD1 (5 bases). The CDR3 runs 13 residues. Germline-derived CDR1 and CDR2 are MNHNS and SASEGT. V was shortened by 0 bases and J by 8 bases, with 10 bases between the two germline ends. The CDR3, as DNA: TGTGCCAGCAGTGAAGCGTCAGGGTTAACCCAGTACTTC. It yields the protein CASSEASGLTQYF.

The chain is built from TRBV6-2 or TRBV6-3 and TRBJ1-3; D gene unclear. Per the germline V gene, CDR1 is MNHEY and CDR2 is SVGEGT. CDR3 length: 13 amino acids. Trimming pared 6 bases from V and 4 bases from J, leaving 10 bases between. CDR3 nucleotide sequence: TGTGCCAGCAGCTGGACTGGAGGAAACACCATATATTTT. This gives the protein CASSWTGGNTIYF.

The V call is TRBV9, the J call TRBJ2-5; D is unclear. The CDR3 contains 16 residues. Trimming left V 0 bases short and J 0 bases short, with 12 bases between. Germline values: CDR1 SGDLS, CDR2 YYNGEE. The CDR3 spells CASSVDSNAYQETQYF. DNA for the CDR3: TGTGCCAGCAGCGTAGATAGCAATGCGTACCAAGAGACCCAGTACTTC.

Points on this clone: This sample includes further DNA sequences coding for the same CDR3. The rearrangement uses TRBV5-1 and TRBJ2-7; 7 bases fit TRBD1. Germline V gene lookup returns CDR1 SGHRS and CDR2 YFSETQ. This CDR3 comprises 15 residues. The J segment lost 0 bases and the V segment lost 0 bases, leaving 3 bases of the junction unmatched. DNA of the CDR3: TGCGCCAGCAGCTTGGTAGGGGGCTCCTCCTACGAGCAGTACTTC. Translated, it gives CASSLVGGSSYEQYF. Combining the CDR3 with reference TRBV5-1 and TRBJ2-7 gives the whole variable domain KAGVTQTPRYLIKTRGQQVTLSCSPISGHRSVSWYQQTPGQGLQFLFEYFSETQRNKGNFPGRFSGRQFSNSRSEMNVSTLELGDSALYLCASSLVGGSSYEQYFGPGTRLTVT.

In this sample, this clone turned up once. V is TRBV5-1 and J is TRBJ2-2, with TRBD2 matching 7 bases. The CDR3 extends over 17 amino acids. With 3 bases clipped from V and 3 bases from J, the junction kept 11 bases outside the gene matches. Per germline, CDR1 SGHRS and CDR2 YFSETQ. CDR3 coding DNA: TGCGCCAGCAGCTGGGCCGCTGCGGGAGAGGACACCGGGGAGCTGTTTTTT. Protein sequence: CASSWAAAGEDTGELFF.

The J gene is TRBJ1-1, the V gene TRBV7-2; the match to TRBD1 covers 9 bases. With V trimmed by 5 bases and J by 1 base, 2 bases remained unmatched. Germline V gene sequence: CDR1 SGHTA, CDR2 FQGNSA. The CDR3 runs to 14 residues. The CDR3 sequence is CASSTGGRNTEAFF. The CDR3 bases are TGTGCCAGCAGCACAGGGGGCCGGAACACTGAAGCTTTCTTT.

V is TRBV5-1 and J is TRBJ2-1; TRBD2 agrees at 13 bases. The CDR3 is made up of 14 amino acids. The germline gives CDR1 SGHRS, CDR2 YFSETQ. Trimming removed 0 bases from V and 9 bases from J; junction bases left unmatched: 0. CDR3 loop: CASSLGLAGGEQFF. CDR3 nucleotides: TGCGCCAGCAGCTTGGGACTAGCGGGAGGTGAGCAGTTCTTC.